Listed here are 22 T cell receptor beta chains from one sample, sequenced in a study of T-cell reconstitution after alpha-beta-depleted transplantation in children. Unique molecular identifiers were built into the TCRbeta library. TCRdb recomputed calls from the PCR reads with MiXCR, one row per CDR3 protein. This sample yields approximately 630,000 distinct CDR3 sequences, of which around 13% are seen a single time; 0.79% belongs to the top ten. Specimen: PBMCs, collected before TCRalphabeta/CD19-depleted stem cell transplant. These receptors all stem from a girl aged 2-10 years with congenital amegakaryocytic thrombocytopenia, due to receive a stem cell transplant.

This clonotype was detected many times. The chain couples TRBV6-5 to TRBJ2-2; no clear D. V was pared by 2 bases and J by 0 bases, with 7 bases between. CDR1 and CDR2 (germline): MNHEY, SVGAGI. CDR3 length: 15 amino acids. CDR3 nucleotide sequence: TGTGCCAGCAGTTACGTCAACTCGAACACCGGGGAGCTGTTTTTT. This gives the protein CASSYVNSNTGELFF.

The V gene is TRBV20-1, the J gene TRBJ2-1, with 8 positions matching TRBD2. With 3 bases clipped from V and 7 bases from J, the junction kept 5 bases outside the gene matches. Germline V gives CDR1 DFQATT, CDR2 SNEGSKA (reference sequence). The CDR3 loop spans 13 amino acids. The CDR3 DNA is TGCAGTGCTAGTCCGGGAGGGCCGAATGAGCAGTTCTTC. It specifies CSASPGGPNEQFF.

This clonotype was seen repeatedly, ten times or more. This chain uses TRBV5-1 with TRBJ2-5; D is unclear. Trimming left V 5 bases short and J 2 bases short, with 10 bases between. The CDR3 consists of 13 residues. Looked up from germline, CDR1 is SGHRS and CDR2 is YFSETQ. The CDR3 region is CASSEVTQETQYF. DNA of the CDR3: TGCGCCAGCAGTGAAGTGACTCAAGAGACCCAGTACTTC.

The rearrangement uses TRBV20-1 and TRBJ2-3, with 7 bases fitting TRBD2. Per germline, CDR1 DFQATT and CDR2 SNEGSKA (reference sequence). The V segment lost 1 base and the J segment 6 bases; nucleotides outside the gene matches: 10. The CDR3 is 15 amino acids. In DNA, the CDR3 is TGCAGTGCTAGAGTGGGAGGGAGGGCCCGGGATACGCAGTATTTT. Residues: CSARVGGRARDTQYF.

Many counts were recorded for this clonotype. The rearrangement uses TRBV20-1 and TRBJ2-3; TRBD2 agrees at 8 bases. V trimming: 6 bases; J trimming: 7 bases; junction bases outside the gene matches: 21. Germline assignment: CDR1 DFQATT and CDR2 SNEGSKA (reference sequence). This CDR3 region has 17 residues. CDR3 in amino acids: CSASRGRVGRAPNTQYF. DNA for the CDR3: TGCAGTGCGAGTAGGGGTCGGGTCGGGAGGGCACCGAATACGCAGTATTTT.

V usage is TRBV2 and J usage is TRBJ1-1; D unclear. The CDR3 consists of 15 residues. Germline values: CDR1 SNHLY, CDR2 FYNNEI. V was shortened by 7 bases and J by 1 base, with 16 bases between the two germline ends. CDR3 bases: TGTGCCAGCAAGGCCCGGGCCGCAGAGAACACTGAAGCTTTCTTT. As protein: CASKARAAENTEAFF.

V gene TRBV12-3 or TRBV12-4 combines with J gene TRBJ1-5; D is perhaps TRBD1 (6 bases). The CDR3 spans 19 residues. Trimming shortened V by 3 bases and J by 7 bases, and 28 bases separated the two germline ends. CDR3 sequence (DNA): TGTGCCAGCAGTTTTCGGTCCTGGGCAGGGGCGGGTAATGTACAGCCCCAGCATTTT. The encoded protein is CASSFRSWAGAGNVQPQHF.

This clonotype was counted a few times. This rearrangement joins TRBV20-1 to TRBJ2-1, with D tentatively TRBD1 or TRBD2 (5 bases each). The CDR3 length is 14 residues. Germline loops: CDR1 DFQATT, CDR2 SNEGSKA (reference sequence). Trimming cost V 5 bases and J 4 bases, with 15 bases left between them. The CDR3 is CSAEIPGPYNEQFF. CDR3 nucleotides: TGCAGTGCTGAAATTCCGGGACCGTACAATGAGCAGTTCTTC.

Written as DNA, the CDR3 is TGTGCCAGCAGCTTGACTAGCGGGAGTTCGGACAGCTACGGGCAGTTCTTC. Amino acid sequence: CASSLTSGSSDSYGQFF. This sequence joins TRBV7-2 and TRBJ2-1; 12 bases are a match to TRBD2. This CDR3 has 17 residues. Germline V gene data show CDR1 as SGHTA and CDR2 as FQGNSA. Losses at the gene ends were 3 bases for V and 12 bases for J; bases not matched to a gene: 15.

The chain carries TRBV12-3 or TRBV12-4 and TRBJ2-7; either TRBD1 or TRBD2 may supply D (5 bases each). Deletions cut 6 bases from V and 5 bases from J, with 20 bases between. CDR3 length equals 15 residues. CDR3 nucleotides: TGTGCCAGCAGCCCCCGGGGCGTAGGGTACGACGAGCAGTACTTC. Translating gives CASSPRGVGYDEQYF.

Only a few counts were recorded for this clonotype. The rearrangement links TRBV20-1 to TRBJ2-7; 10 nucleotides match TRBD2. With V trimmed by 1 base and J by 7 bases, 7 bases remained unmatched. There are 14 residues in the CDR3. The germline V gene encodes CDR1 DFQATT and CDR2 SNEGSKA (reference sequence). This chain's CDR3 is CSARGASGSREQYF. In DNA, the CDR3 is TGCAGTGCTAGAGGGGCTAGCGGGAGTAGAGAGCAGTACTTC.

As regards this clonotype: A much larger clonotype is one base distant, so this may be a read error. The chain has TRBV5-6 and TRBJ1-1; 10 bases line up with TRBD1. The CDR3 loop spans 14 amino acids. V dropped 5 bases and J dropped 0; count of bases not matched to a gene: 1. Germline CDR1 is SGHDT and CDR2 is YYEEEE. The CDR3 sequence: CASRGQGMNTEAFF. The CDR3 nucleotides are TGTGCCAGCAGGGGACAGGGGATGAACACTGAAGCTTTCTTT.

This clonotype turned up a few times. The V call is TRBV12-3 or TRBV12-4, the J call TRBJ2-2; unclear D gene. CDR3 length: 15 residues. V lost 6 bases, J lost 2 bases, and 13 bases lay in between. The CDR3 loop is CASRTGPSNTGELFF. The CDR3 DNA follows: TGTGCCAGCAGGACCGGGCCCTCAAACACCGGGGAGCTGTTTTTT.

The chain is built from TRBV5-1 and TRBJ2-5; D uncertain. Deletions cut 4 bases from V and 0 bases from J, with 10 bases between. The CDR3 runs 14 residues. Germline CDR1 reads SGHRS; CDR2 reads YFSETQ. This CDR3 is CASSAPMYQETQYF. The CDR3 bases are TGCGCCAGCAGCGCGCCAATGTACCAAGAGACCCAGTACTTC.

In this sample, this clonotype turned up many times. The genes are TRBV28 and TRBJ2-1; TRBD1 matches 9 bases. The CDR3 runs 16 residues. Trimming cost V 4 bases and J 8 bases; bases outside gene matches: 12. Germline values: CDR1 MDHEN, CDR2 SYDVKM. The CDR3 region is CASSSPSGTGSDEQFF. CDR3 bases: TGTGCCAGCAGTTCACCGTCCGGGACAGGGAGCGATGAGCAGTTCTTC.

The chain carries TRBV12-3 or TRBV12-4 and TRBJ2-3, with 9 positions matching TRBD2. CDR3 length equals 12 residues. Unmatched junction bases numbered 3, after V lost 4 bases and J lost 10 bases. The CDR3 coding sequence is TGTGCCAGCAGTTCCTTAGCGGGAGCGCAGTATTTT. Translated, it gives CASSSLAGAQYF.

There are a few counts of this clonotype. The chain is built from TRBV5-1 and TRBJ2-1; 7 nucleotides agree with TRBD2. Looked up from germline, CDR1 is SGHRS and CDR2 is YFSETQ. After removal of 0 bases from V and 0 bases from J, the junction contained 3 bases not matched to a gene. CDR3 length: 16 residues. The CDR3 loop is CASSLVAGFSYNEQFF. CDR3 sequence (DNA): TGCGCCAGCAGCTTGGTAGCGGGCTTCTCCTACAATGAGCAGTTCTTC. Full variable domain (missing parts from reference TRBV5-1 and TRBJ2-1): KAGVTQTPRYLIKTRGQQVTLSCSPISGHRSVSWYQQTPGQGLQFLFEYFSETQRNKGNFPGRFSGRQFSNSRSEMNVSTLELGDSALYLCASSLVAGFSYNEQFFGPGTRLTVL.

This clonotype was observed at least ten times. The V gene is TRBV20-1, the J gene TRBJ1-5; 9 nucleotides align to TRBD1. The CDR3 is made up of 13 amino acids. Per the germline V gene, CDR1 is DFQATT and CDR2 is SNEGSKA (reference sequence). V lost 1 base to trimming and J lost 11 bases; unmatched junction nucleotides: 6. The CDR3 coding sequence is TGCAGTGCTAGAGCCCTGGGGGACAGGGCCCAGCATTTT. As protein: CSARALGDRAQHF.

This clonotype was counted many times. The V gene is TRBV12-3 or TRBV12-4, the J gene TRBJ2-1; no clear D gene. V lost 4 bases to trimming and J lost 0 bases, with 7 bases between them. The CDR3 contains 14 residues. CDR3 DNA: TGTGCCAGCAGTTGGGTCAGCTCCTACAATGAGCAGTTCTTC. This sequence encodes CASSWVSSYNEQFF.

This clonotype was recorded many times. CDR3 loop: CSARQSSSYNEQFF. DNA for the CDR3: TGCAGTGCTAGACAATCCAGCTCCTACAATGAGCAGTTCTTC. The rearrangement links TRBV20-1 to TRBJ2-1; D gene unclear. Germline V lookup: CDR1 DFQATT, CDR2 SNEGSKA (reference sequence). Trimming shortened V by 2 bases and J by 0 bases, and 8 bases separated the two germline ends. The CDR3 is 14 residues long.

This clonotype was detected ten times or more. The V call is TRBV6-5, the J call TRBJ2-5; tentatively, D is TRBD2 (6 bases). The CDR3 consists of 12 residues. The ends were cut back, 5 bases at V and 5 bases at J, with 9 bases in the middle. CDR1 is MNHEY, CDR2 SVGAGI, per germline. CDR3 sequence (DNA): TGTGCCAGCAGTGGAGGGGAGGAGACCCAGTACTTC. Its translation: CASSGGEETQYF.

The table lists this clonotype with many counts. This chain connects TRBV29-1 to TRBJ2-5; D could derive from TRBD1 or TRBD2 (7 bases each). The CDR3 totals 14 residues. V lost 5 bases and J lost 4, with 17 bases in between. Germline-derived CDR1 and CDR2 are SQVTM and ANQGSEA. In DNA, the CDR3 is TGCAGCGTTATGGGAGGGGGCGCGGGAGAGACCCAGTACTTC. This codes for CSVMGGGAGETQYF.